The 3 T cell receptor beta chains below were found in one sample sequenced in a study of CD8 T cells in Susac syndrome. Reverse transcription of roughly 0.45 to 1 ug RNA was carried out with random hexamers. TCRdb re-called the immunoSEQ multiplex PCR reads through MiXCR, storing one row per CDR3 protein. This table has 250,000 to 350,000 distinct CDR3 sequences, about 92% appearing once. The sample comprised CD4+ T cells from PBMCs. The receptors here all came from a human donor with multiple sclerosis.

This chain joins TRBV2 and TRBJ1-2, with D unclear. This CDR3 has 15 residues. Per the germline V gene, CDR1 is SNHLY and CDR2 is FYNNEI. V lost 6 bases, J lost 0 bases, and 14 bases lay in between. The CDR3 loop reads CASSFTWEANYGYTF. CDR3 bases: TGTGCCAGCAGCTTTACCTGGGAAGCTAACTATGGCTACACCTTC.

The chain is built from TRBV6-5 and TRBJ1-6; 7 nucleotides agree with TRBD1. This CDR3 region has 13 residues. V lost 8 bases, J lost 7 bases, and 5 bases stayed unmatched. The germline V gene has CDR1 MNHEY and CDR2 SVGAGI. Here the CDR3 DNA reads TGTGCCAGCGGACAGGCTAAAAATTCACCCCTCCACTTT. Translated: CASGQAKNSPLHF.

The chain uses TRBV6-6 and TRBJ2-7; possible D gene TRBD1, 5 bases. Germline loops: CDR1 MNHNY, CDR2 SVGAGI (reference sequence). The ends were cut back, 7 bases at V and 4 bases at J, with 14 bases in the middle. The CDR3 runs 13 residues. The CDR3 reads CASNMDTRYEQYF. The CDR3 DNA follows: TGTGCCAGCAACATGGACACCAGATACGAGCAGTACTTC.